A single sample is the source of the 21 T cell receptor beta chains below, sequenced in a study of blood T cell repertoires in COVID-19 (dated by TCRdb to about 2020). The library was made by the immunoSEQ multiplex PCR assay. TCRdb limited this immuneACCESS table to in-frame rearrangements with V and J called. A share of clones is missing; checked studies link under half to unresolved V genes, and the rest is unexplained. The sample table contains some 450,000 clones; only one count was recorded for approximately 88% of them. Around 12% of the sample is in the top ten clones. Sequencing input: peripheral blood. The receptors shown here come from a woman between 50 and 59 years old with COVID-19, enrolled during active disease.

The J gene is TRBJ1-2, the V gene TRBV25-1; 7 nucleotides align to TRBD1. Germline CDR1 reads MGHDK; CDR2 reads SYGVNS. The CDR3 length is 15 residues. Trimming took 5 bases from V and 2 from J; bases not matched to a gene: 8. The DNA for the CDR3 is TGTGCCAGCAGTCCCCAGGGGACAGCGAACTATGGCTACACCTTC. Translating it yields CASSPQGTANYGYTF.

This chain joins TRBV27 and TRBJ2-4; D remains ambiguous. V shed 3 bases and J shed 1 base, with 10 bases lying between them. The V gene's germline CDR1 is MNHEY and CDR2 SMNVEV (reference sequence). The CDR3 spans 15 residues. CDR3 nucleotides: TGTGCCAGCAGTTTTATAACAGAGGCCAAAAACATTCAGTACTTC. Its translation is CASSFITEAKNIQYF.

This chain connects TRBV5-1 to TRBJ2-1; possible D gene TRBD2, 5 bases. Trimming stripped 5 bases from V and 3 bases from J, with 18 bases between. CDR3 length equals 16 residues. Looked up from germline, CDR1 is SGHRS and CDR2 is YFSETQ. CDR3 coding DNA: TGCGCCAGCAGATCCTCAAGCGGCCCCAACTACAATGAGCAGTTCTTC. Translation gives CASRSSSGPNYNEQFF.

The V call is TRBV30, the J call TRBJ1-1; a possible D gene is TRBD1 (5 bases). The V gene lost 2 bases and the J gene lost 2 bases, with 9 bases spanning the gap. CDR1 is GTSNPN and CDR2 is SVGIG in the germline V gene (reference sequence). This CDR3 contains 13 residues. DNA for the CDR3: TGTGCCTGGAGTTTTGGGACTAACACTGAAGCTTTCTTT. Encoded protein: CAWSFGTNTEAFF.

This rearrangement joins TRBV6-5 to TRBJ2-3; TRBD2 might be the D (5 bases). The CDR3 contains 15 residues. V dropped 7 bases and J dropped 1 base, with 15 bases sitting between them. Germline V gives CDR1 MNHEY, CDR2 SVGAGI. CDR3: CASMLEALGTDTQYF. As DNA, the CDR3 is TGTGCCAGCATGTTGGAGGCATTAGGCACAGATACGCAGTATTTT.

The CDR3 protein is CASSQDIRPTEAFF. The CDR3 DNA reads as TGTGCCAGCAGCCAAGACATCAGGCCCACTGAAGCTTTCTTT. The chain recombines TRBV3-1 (or the pseudogene TRBV3-2) with TRBJ1-1; D uncertain. Trimming stripped 0 bases from V and 4 bases from J, with 9 bases between. The germline V gene has CDR1 LGHDT and CDR2 YNNKEL (reference sequence). The CDR3 is 14 residues long.

The chain has TRBV6-1 and TRBJ1-6; a weak D match, TRBD1 (6 bases). This CDR3 has 17 amino acids. Germline-derived CDR1 and CDR2 are MNHNS and SASEGT. V was trimmed by 4 bases and J by 4 bases, leaving 17 bases between them. CDR3 bases: TGTGCCAGCAGTGCCAGTACTACAGGGTCTTATAATTCACCCCTCCACTTT. Translated, it gives CASSASTTGSYNSPLHF.

The gene calls are TRBV5-6 and TRBJ2-3, with 7 bases matching TRBD2. This CDR3 comprises 15 residues. CDR1 and CDR2 (germline): SGHDT, YYEEEE. V lost 4 bases to trimming and J lost 5 bases; unmatched junction nucleotides: 10. CDR3 region: CASSRAGVPGDTQYF. In DNA form, the CDR3 reads TGTGCCAGCAGCCGCGCGGGGGTACCGGGAGATACGCAGTATTTT. Complete variable domain (other parts from reference TRBV5-6 and TRBJ2-3): DAGVTQSPTHLIKTRGQQVTLRCSPKSGHDTVSWYQQALGQGPQFIFQYYEEEERQRGNFPDRFSGHQFPNYSSELNVNALLLGDSALYLCASSRAGVPGDTQYFGPGTRLTVL.

This chain uses TRBV9 with TRBJ1-2; TRBD1 matches 9 bases. J lost 13 bases, V lost 3 bases, and 10 bases had no gene match. Germline CDR1 reads SGDLS; CDR2 reads YYNGEE. CDR3 length: 13 amino acids. The CDR3 loop is CASSGTGGVVSTF. CDR3 coding DNA: TGTGCCAGCAGCGGCACAGGGGGCGTAGTCAGCACCTTC.

CDR3 protein: CASSLALERGGSGANVLTF. Here the CDR3 DNA reads TGTGCCAGCAGCTTGGCCCTCGAGCGGGGGGGCTCTGGGGCCAACGTCCTGACTTTC. The V gene is TRBV5-6, the J gene TRBJ2-6, with 10 bases matching TRBD2. The junction had 6 bases not matched to a gene; V was cut back by 0 bases and J by 0 bases. Germline V lookup: CDR1 SGHDT, CDR2 YYEEEE. The CDR3 contains 19 residues.

This chain's CDR3 is CASRVQGAGNEQFF. CDR3 DNA: TGTGCCAGCAGAGTTCAGGGGGCGGGTAATGAGCAGTTCTTC. The V gene is TRBV2, the J gene TRBJ2-1, with TRBD1 matching over 8 bases. Trimming cost V 6 bases and J 7 bases; bases outside gene matches: 8. The germline V gene encodes CDR1 SNHLY and CDR2 FYNNEI. This CDR3 is built from 14 residues.

The chain links TRBV5-1 to TRBJ2-7; TRBD1 aligns across 9 bases. V was clipped by 4 bases and J by 6 bases; unmatched bases: 2. Germline V gene data show CDR1 as SGHRS and CDR2 as YFSETQ. The CDR3 extends over 12 amino acids. CDR3 nucleotide sequence: TGCGCCAGCAGCAAGGACAGGGGCGAGCAGTACTTC. This encodes CASSKDRGEQYF.

This clone was found once. This sample includes further DNA sequences coding for the same CDR3. CDR3 coding DNA: TGTGCCAGCAGCGTAGACAGCAGCTCCTACAATGAGCAGTTCTTC. Translation gives CASSVDSSSYNEQFF. This chain connects TRBV9 to TRBJ2-1; D remains ambiguous. Trimming cost V 0 bases and J 0 bases, with 7 bases left between them. The CDR3 extends over 15 amino acids. Per germline, CDR1 SGDLS and CDR2 YYNGEE.

On this clone itself: The same CDR3 arises from other DNA sequences in this sample as well. The chain joins TRBV30 to TRBJ1-1; D is unclear. Germline assignment: CDR1 GTSNPN and CDR2 SVGIG (reference sequence). Trimming stripped 2 bases from V and 2 bases from J, with 6 bases between. The CDR3 spans 12 residues. CDR3 bases: TGTGCCTGGAGTCCGGGAAACACTGAAGCTTTCTTT. This codes for CAWSPGNTEAFF.

The chain links TRBV12-5 to TRBJ1-4, with TRBD1 matching 10 bases. From germline, CDR1 is LGHNT and CDR2 FRNRAP. The CDR3 is 16 residues long. The trim removed 5 bases at V and 3 bases at J, leaving 6 bases unmatched. The CDR3 sequence: CASGPGGTGANEKLFF. For the CDR3, the DNA is TGTGCTAGTGGTCCAGGAGGGACAGGGGCTAATGAAAAACTGTTTTTT.

The chain uses TRBV11-2 and TRBJ2-6; D unclear. Germline loops: CDR1 SGHAT, CDR2 FQNNGV. The CDR3 sequence is 14 residues long. Between the trimmed V and J ends, which lost 5 bases and 0 bases, there was a span of 5 bases. The CDR3 spells CASSLYSGANVLTF. In DNA, the CDR3 is TGTGCCAGCAGCCTATACTCTGGGGCCAACGTCCTGACTTTC.

The V and J genes are TRBV12-5 and TRBJ1-1; a weak D match, TRBD1 (6 bases). With 6 bases removed from V and 4 bases from J, the gap between germline ends came to 18 bases. The CDR3 contains 15 residues. The germline gives CDR1 LGHNT, CDR2 FRNRAP. In DNA, the CDR3 is TGTGCTAGTGGCCGCGGGGACGGGGGGCCCACTGAAGCTTTCTTT. It yields the protein CASGRGDGGPTEAFF.

The chain uses TRBV4-1 and TRBJ1-2; TRBD1 agrees at 7 bases. From germline, CDR1 is MGHRA and CDR2 YSYEKL. V lost 1 base and J lost 7; bases outside the gene matches: 6. This CDR3 has 14 residues. The CDR3 spells CASSQVVGGPGYTF. In DNA, the CDR3 is TGCGCCAGCAGCCAAGTGGTAGGGGGCCCTGGCTACACCTTC.

This chain uses TRBV5-1 with TRBJ1-2, with 7 bases identical to TRBD1. Germline V gives CDR1 SGHRS, CDR2 YFSETQ. There are 15 residues in the CDR3. Unmatched junction bases numbered 7, after V lost 3 bases and J lost 2 bases. The CDR3 reads CASSWTGQRNYGYTF. As DNA, the CDR3 is TGCGCCAGCAGCTGGACGGGACAGCGAAACTATGGCTACACCTTC.

This clone was seen a single time. This rearrangement joins TRBV18 to TRBJ2-3; 10 nucleotides align to TRBD1. CDR1 and CDR2 from the germline V gene are KGHSH and LQKENI. The junction had 11 bases not matched to a gene; V was cut back by 6 bases and J by 5 bases. The CDR3 totals 16 residues. CDR3 sequence (DNA): TGTGCCAGCTCGCCGGGACAGGGGACCGTGGGAGATACGCAGTATTTT. Protein: CASSPGQGTVGDTQYF.

This clone has just a few counts. The chain is built from TRBV28 and TRBJ1-1, with 8 positions matching TRBD1. The CDR3 runs 12 residues. V trimming: 6 bases; J trimming: 3 bases; junction bases outside the gene matches: 0. CDR1 is MDHEN and CDR2 is SYDVKM in the germline V gene. The CDR3 bases are TGTGCCAGCAGACAGGGGGACACTGAAGCTTTCTTT. Its translation is CASRQGDTEAFF.